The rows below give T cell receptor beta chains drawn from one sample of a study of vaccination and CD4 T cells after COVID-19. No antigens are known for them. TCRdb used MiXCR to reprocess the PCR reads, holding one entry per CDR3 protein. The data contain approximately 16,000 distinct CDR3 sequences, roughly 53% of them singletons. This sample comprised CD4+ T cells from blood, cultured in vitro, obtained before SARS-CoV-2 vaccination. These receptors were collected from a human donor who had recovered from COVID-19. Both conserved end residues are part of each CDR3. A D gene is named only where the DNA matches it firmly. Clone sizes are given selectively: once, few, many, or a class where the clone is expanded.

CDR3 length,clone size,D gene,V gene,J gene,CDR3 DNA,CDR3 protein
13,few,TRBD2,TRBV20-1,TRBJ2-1,TGCAGTGCTGGACTAGCGGGACTGAATGAGCAGTTCTTC,CSAGLAGLNEQFF
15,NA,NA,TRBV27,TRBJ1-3,TGTGCCAGCAGGACTAACAGGGCTCCTGGAAACATCATATATTTT,CASRTNRAPGNIIYF
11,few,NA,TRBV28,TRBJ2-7,TGTGCCAGCAGTTTGAAGTACGAGCAGTACTTC,CASSLKYEQYF
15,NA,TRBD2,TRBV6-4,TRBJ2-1,TGTGCCAGCAGTGCCGGGACTAGCGGGAGCGATGAGCAGTTCTTC,CASSAGTSGSDEQFF
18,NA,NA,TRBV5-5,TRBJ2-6,TGTGCCAGCAGCTTGGAAGGCAGGGACGCATCTGGGGCCAACGTCCTGACTTTC,CASSLEGRDASGANVLTF
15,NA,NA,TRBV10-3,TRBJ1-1,TGTGCCATCAGTGACACAGGGATTGGGAACACTGAAGCTTTCTTT,CAISDTGIGNTEAFF
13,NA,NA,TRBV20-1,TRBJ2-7,TGCAGTGCGAGCCAGGACAGCTCCTACGAGCAGTACTTC,CSASQDSSYEQYF
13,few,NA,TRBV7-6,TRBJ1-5,TGTGCCAGCAGCTTGGATCATGGCCAGCCCCAGCATTTT,CASSLDHGQPQHF
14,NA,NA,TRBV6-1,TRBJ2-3,TGTGCCAGCAGTGAACTACTTCCAGGTGGTACGCAGTATTTT,CASSELLPGGTQYF
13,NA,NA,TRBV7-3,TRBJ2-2,TGTGCCAGCAGCTTATCGGGCACCGGGGAGCTGTTTTTT,CASSLSGTGELFF
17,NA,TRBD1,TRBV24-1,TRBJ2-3,TGTGCCACCAGTGATCCGAAGGGGACAGGGGGCACAGATACGCAGTATTTT,CATSDPKGTGGTDTQYF
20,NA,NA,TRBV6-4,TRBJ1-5,TGTGCCAGCACCTATCCGCGGGACATAGGAGGTATCTATTGGAATCAGCCCCAGCATTTT,CASTYPRDIGGIYWNQPQHF
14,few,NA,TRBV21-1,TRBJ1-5,TGTGCCACCAGCTTTGGGGAGAGCAATCAGCCCCAGCATTTT,CATSFGESNQPQHF
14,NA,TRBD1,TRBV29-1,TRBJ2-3,TGCAGCGTTGGGGACAGGAGCCGCACAGATACGCAGTATTTT,CSVGDRSRTDTQYF
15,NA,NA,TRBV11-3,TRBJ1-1,TGTGCCAGCAGCTTAGGGAGACAACCGAATGCTGAAGCTTTCTTT,CASSLGRQPNAEAFF
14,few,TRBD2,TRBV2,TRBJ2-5,TGTGCCAGCAGTGCGGGACTACCTAAAGAGACCCAGTACTTC,CASSAGLPKETQYF
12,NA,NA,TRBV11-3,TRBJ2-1,TGTGCCAGCAGCTTAGAAGGGGATGAGCAGTTCTTC,CASSLEGDEQFF
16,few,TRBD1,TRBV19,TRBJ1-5,TGTGCCAGTAGTATAGGGACAGGGGCCAATAGTCAGCCCCAGCATTTT,CASSIGTGANSQPQHF
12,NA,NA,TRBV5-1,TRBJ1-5,TGCGCCAGCAGCTTGGAGGGGTGGCCCCAGCATTTT,CASSLEGWPQHF
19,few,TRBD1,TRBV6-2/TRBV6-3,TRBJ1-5,TGTGCCAGCAGTTCCCTGTGGGGACAGGGGGTACTTGGCAATCAGCCCCAGCATTTT,CASSSLWGQGVLGNQPQHF
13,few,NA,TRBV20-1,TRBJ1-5,TGCAGTGCTAGTCAGGGGAGCAATCAGCCCCAGCATTTT,CSASQGSNQPQHF
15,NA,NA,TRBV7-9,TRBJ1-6,TGTGCCAGCAGCCCAGGGACCGCCGGTAATTCACCCCTCCACTTT,CASSPGTAGNSPLHF
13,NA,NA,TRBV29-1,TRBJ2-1,TGCAGCGTTGCGACTGGACGTGTACATGAGCAGTTCTTC,CSVATGRVHEQFF
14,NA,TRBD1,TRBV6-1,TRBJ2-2,TGTGCCAGCAGTGAAGAGGGGGCGGTCGGGGAGCTGTTTTTT,CASSEEGAVGELFF
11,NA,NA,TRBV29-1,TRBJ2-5,TGCAGCGTTGAAGGGCGAGGGACCCAGTACTTC,CSVEGRGTQYF
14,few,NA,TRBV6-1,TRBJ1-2,TGTGCCAGCAGTGATACGGACTATGCCTATGGCTACACCTTC,CASSDTDYAYGYTF
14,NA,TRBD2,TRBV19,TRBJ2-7,TGTGCCAGTAGTGTAGCGGGAGGAGTCTACGAGCAGTACTTC,CASSVAGGVYEQYF
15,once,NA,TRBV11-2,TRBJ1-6,TGTGCCAGCAGCTTAGGAGCAGCGGGGGACTCACCCCTCCACTTT,CASSLGAAGDSPLHF
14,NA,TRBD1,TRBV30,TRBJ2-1,TGTGCCTGGAGTACCGGGACAGGGTCTAATGAGCAGTTCTTC,CAWSTGTGSNEQFF
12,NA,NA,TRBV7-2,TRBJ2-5,TGTGCCAGCAGCTTAGTTCGGGCCAGCCCGTACTTC,CASSLVRASPYF
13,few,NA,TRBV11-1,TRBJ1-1,TGTGCCAGCACCCACGCCGGGGGTTCTGAAGCTTTCTTT,CASTHAGGSEAFF
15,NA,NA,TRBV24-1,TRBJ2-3,TGTGCCACCAGTGAGTCGGGAGCCTACACAGATACGCAGTATTTT,CATSESGAYTDTQYF
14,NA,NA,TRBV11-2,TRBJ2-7,TGTGCCAGCAGCTTACGCGGGACGGAGCGCGAGCAGTACTTC,CASSLRGTEREQYF
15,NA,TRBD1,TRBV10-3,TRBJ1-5,TGTGCCATCACCTCGGACAGGGGAAGCAATCAGCCCCAGCATTTT,CAITSDRGSNQPQHF
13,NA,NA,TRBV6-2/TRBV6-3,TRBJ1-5,TGTGCCAGCAGTTCTTCAAAGGGGCAGCCCCAGCATTTT,CASSSSKGQPQHF
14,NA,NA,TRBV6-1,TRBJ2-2,TGTGCCAGCAGGCCCGGAGGAGGGACCGGGGAGCTGTTTTTT,CASRPGGGTGELFF
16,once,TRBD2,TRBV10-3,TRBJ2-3,TGTGCCATCAGGGAGATGACTAGCTCGGGGACAGATACGCAGTATTTT,CAIREMTSSGTDTQYF
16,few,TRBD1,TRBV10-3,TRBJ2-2,TGTGCCATCAGTGAGGCGGGACAGGGGAACACCGGGGAGCTGTTTTTT,CAISEAGQGNTGELFF
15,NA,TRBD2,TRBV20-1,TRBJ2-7,TGCAGTGCTAGTGTCATGACTAGCGGCGGGTACGAGCAGTACTTC,CSASVMTSGGYEQYF
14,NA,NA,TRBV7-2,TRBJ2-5,TGTGCCAGCAGCTTATACGGACAGAGGGAGACCCAGTACTTC,CASSLYGQRETQYF
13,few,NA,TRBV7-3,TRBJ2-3,TGTGCCAGCAGCGGAGGGGTGGCAGATACGCAGTATTTT,CASSGGVADTQYF